This passage covers 18 T cell receptor beta chains from one sample sequenced in a study of siplizumab effects on memory and regulatory T cells. This table comes from immunoSEQ multiplex PCR, and its TCRdb copy is limited to in-frame clones, with some not included. Of tens of thousands of clones listed, about 87% were seen once; the top ten hold around 1.6%. The source material was Tregs sorted from blood. These receptor sequences come from a human donor in good health.

The chain is built from TRBV29-1 and TRBJ1-1; 7 positions match TRBD1. This CDR3 is built from 13 residues. The germline V gene has CDR1 SQVTM and CDR2 ANQGSEA. J gave up 0 bases and V 5 bases, and 3 bases lay outside the gene matches. The CDR3 here is CSVLGQVNTEAFF. Written as DNA, the CDR3 is TGCAGCGTTCTCGGACAGGTGAACACTGAAGCTTTCTTT.

This chain uses TRBV19 with TRBJ2-1, with 9 nucleotides matching TRBD2. Germline lookup yields CDR1 LNHDA and CDR2 SQIVND (reference sequence). V lost 7 bases and J lost 7; bases outside the gene matches: 5. This CDR3 has 13 residues. The CDR3 DNA sequence: TGTGCCAGTATGGAGCGGGGGGTAAATGAGCAGTTCTTC. This sequence encodes CASMERGVNEQFF.

As for this clone: A junction end diverges from the germline sequence, so it may reflect a read error. The chain carries TRBV4-1 and TRBJ1-1; no clear D. The V gene's germline CDR1 is MGHRA and CDR2 YSYEKL. The CDR3 totals 11 residues. The CDR3 here is CASSQDQRFSF. CDR3 nucleotides: TGCGCCAGCAGCCAAGATCAGAGGTTCTCGTTT.

The chain joins TRBV11-2 to TRBJ2-3; 14 positions agree with TRBD2. Germline CDR1 SGHAT, CDR2 FQNNGV. This CDR3 spans 18 amino acids. The V gene end was trimmed by 5 bases and the J gene end by 2 bases; junction bases not matched to a gene: 9. Here the CDR3 reads CASSRGTSGGHLTDTQYF. The CDR3 coding sequence is TGTGCCAGCAGCCGCGGGACTAGCGGGGGCCACCTCACAGATACGCAGTATTTT.

This chain links TRBV7-9 with TRBJ1-2; TRBD1 aligns across 9 bases. Germline CDR1 and CDR2: SEHNR and FQNEAQ (reference sequence). The CDR3 is 15 amino acids. Germline trimming cut 5 bases from V and 2 bases from J; bases unmatched to any gene: 6. CDR3 region: CASSPWTGENYGYTF. The CDR3 DNA sequence: TGTGCCAGCAGCCCCTGGACAGGGGAGAACTATGGCTACACCTTC.

The chain joins TRBV19 to TRBJ2-5, with 11 positions matching TRBD2. With V trimmed by 4 bases and J by 2 bases, 3 bases remained unmatched. Germline V gene data show CDR1 as LNHDA and CDR2 as SQIVND (reference sequence). The CDR3 runs 15 residues. The CDR3 DNA sequence: TGTGCCAGTAGTAGGGGACTAGCGGATCAAGAGACCCAGTACTTC. Its protein product is CASSRGLADQETQYF.

This clone was recorded at least ten times. V gene TRBV19 combines with J gene TRBJ1-2; D unclear. The CDR3 consists of 13 residues. V gave up 3 bases and J gave up 3 bases, with 8 bases separating them. CDR1 LNHDA and CDR2 SQIVND come from the germline V gene (reference sequence). The CDR3 sequence is CASSIGVDYGYTF. In DNA, the CDR3 is TGTGCCAGTAGTATCGGGGTAGACTATGGCTACACCTTC.

The chain joins TRBV4-1 to TRBJ2-5; the D gene is possibly TRBD2 (6 bases). From germline, CDR1 is MGHRA and CDR2 YSYEKL. This CDR3 is built from 16 residues. V lost 1 base and J 1 base, leaving 13 bases between the germline ends. CDR3 protein: CASSQGPWRGQETQYF. Written as DNA, the CDR3 is TGCGCCAGCAGCCAAGGACCCTGGCGGGGCCAAGAGACCCAGTACTTC.

The chain has TRBV20-1 and TRBJ2-5; D remains unclear. This CDR3 has 10 amino acids. Per the germline V gene, CDR1 is DFQATT and CDR2 is SNEGSKA (reference sequence). Trimming pared 6 bases from V and 5 bases from J, leaving 7 bases between. The chain's CDR3 is CSAALETQYF. In nucleotides, the CDR3 is TGCAGTGCAGCCTTGGAGACCCAGTACTTC.

This clone was seen just once. This chain uses TRBV18 with TRBJ1-1; no definite D call. The germline CDR1 and CDR2 sequences are KGHSH and LQKENI. This CDR3 is built from 15 residues. The germline V and J ends were trimmed by 2 bases and 1 base, with 11 bases remaining between them. The CDR3 DNA follows: TGTGCCAGCTCACCATCATACGGTCCGAACACTGAAGCTTTCTTT. Translation: CASSPSYGPNTEAFF.

Only a few counts were recorded for this clone. This sequence joins TRBV11-2 and TRBJ2-7; D is unresolved. CDR1 and CDR2 (germline): SGHAT, FQNNGV. This CDR3 region has 17 residues. V lost 0 bases and J 3 bases, leaving 18 bases between the germline ends. Here the CDR3 DNA reads TGTGCCAGCAGCTTAGATCGAAACCGGCCCTCCTACTACGAGCAGTACTTC. Its protein product is CASSLDRNRPSYYEQYF.

The chain links TRBV6-6 to TRBJ2-1; D may be TRBD2 (6 bases). Germline CDR1 MNHNY, CDR2 SVGAGI (reference sequence). Trimming removed 0 bases at V and 9 bases at J, with 6 bases between. The CDR3 contains 12 residues. The CDR3 is CASSYSEGEQFF. The CDR3 DNA reads TGTGCCAGCAGTTACTCGGAGGGTGAGCAGTTCTTC.

The V gene is TRBV5-1, the J gene TRBJ1-2; 9 bases are a match to TRBD1. The CDR3 totals 14 residues. The ends lost 4 bases at V and 4 bases at J; junction bases unmatched: 5. In germline, CDR1 is SGHRS, CDR2 YFSETQ. CDR3 loop: CASSPGTGSYGYTF. DNA for the CDR3: TGCGCCAGCAGCCCCGGGACAGGGAGCTATGGCTACACCTTC.

The CDR3 DNA reads TGTGCCAGCAGTGAGGCCAGGGGCTACAATGAGCAGTTCTTC. Translated: CASSEARGYNEQFF. The genes are TRBV2 and TRBJ2-1, with D tentatively TRBD1 (6 bases). Trimming removed 3 bases at V and 3 bases at J, with 9 bases between. CDR1 and CDR2 from the germline V gene are SNHLY and FYNNEI. This CDR3 spans 14 amino acids.

This chain joins TRBV7-2 and TRBJ2-7; the match to TRBD2 covers 10 bases. V shed 5 bases, J shed 2 bases, and the junction held 12 bases outside the gene matches. This CDR3 is 17 amino acids long. The V gene's germline CDR1 is SGHTA and CDR2 FQGNSA. The CDR3 region is CASSHGGAGGPPYEQYF. The CDR3 DNA reads TGTGCCAGCAGCCACGGAGGAGCGGGGGGGCCCCCCTACGAGCAGTACTTC. Full variable domain (outside the CDR3, taken from reference TRBV7-2 and TRBJ2-7): GAGVSQSPSNKVTEKGKDVELRCDPISGHTALYWYRQSLGQGLEFLIYFQGNSAPDKSGLPSDRFSAERTGGSVSTLTIQRTQQEDSAVYLCASSHGGAGGPPYEQYFGPGTRLTVT.

The chain couples TRBV30 to TRBJ2-7, with a possible D match to TRBD2 (7 bases). From germline, CDR1 is GTSNPN and CDR2 SVGIG (reference sequence). Between the trimmed V and J ends, which lost 4 bases and 4 bases, there was a span of 14 bases. CDR3 size: 13 residues. CDR3 in amino acids: CAWTGGIGYEQYF. In DNA form, the CDR3 reads TGTGCCTGGACGGGGGGCATCGGGTACGAGCAGTACTTC. The entire variable domain, with the rest obtained from reference TRBV30 and TRBJ2-7, is as follows: SQTIHQWPATLVQPVGSPLSLECTVEGTSNPNLYWYRQAAGRGLQLLFYSVGIGQISSEVPQNLSASRPQDRQFILSSKKLLLSDSGFYLCAWTGGIGYEQYFGPGTRLTVT.

The CDR3 coding sequence is TGCAGCGCTCTGACAGGGCTCTGGGGGGTCGAGCAGTACTTC. The encoded protein is CSALTGLWGVEQYF. This chain uses TRBV29-1 with TRBJ2-7; perhaps TRBD1 as D (7 bases). Trimming pared 7 bases from V and 6 bases from J, leaving 22 bases between. Germline V CDR1 and CDR2: SQVTM, ANQGSEA. The CDR3 length is 14 residues.

The rearrangement joins TRBV19 to TRBJ1-4, with TRBD1 matching 7 bases. CDR1 and CDR2 (germline): LNHDA, SQIVND (reference sequence). J was trimmed by 6 bases and V by 5 bases; bases with no gene match: 6. The CDR3 loop spans 14 amino acids. CDR3 protein: CASSYRGGDEKLFF. CDR3 coding DNA: TGTGCCAGTAGTTACAGGGGAGGCGATGAAAAACTGTTTTTT.